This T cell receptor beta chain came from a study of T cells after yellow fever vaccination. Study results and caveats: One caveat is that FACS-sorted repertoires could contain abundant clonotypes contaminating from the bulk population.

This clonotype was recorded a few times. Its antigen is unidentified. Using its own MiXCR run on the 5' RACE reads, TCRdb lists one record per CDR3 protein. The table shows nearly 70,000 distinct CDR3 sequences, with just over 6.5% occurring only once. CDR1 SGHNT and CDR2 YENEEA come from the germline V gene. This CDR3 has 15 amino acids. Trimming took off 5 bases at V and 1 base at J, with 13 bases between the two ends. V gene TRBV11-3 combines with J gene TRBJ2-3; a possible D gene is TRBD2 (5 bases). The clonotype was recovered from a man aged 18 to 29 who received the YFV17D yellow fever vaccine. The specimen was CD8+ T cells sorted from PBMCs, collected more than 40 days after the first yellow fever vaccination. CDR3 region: CASSRREEGTDTQYF. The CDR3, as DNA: TGTGCCAGCAGCCGCCGGGAAGAGGGCACAGATACGCAGTATTTT.